This T cell receptor beta chain was captured by sequencing in a study of blood T cell repertoires in COVID-19. Germline trimming cut 7 bases from V and 5 bases from J; bases unmatched to any gene: 9. Germline CDR1 SGHTA, CDR2 FQGNSA. The CDR3 has 14 amino acids. Some clones are missing from TCRdb's copy, which holds only in-frame ones; the method was immunoSEQ multiplex PCR. This table holds 300,000 to 350,000 clones, 85% to 95% found once. This clonotype was sampled from a woman aged 25 to 39 who had been exposed to COVID-19. The chain is built from TRBV7-2 and TRBJ2-5, with 8 bases aligning to TRBD2. Sample: PBMCs or T cells enriched from blood (not recorded which). CDR3 residues: CASTRGGGLETQYF. The CDR3 DNA is TGTGCCAGCACCCGGGGCGGGGGGCTCGAGACCCAGTACTTC. The complete variable domain, with remaining parts taken from reference TRBV7-2 and TRBJ2-5, reads GAGVSQSPSNKVTEKGKDVELRCDPISGHTALYWYRQSLGQGLEFLIYFQGNSAPDKSGLPSDRFSAERTGGSVSTLTIQRTQQEDSAVYLCASTRGGGLETQYFGPGTRLLVL.